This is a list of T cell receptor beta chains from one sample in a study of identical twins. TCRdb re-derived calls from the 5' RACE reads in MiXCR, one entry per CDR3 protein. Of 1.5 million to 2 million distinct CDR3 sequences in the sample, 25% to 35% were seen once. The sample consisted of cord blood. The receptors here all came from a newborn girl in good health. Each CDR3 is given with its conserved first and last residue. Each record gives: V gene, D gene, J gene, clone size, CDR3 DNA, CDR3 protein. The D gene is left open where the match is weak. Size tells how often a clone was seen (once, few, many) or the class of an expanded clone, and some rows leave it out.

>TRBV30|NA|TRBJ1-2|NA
TGTGCCTGGAGTGTCACAGGAGCGGGCGGCGGTGGCTACACCTTC
CAWSVTGAGGGGYTF
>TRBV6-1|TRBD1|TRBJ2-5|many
TGTGCCAGCAGTCCCCAGATGCTGACAGGGCGTATGAGGGAGACCCAGTACTTC
CASSPQMLTGRMRETQYF
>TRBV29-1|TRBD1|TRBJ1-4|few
TGCAGCTCCCCGGGACAGGCAGCAACTAATGAAAAACTGTTTTTT
CSSPGQAATNEKLFF
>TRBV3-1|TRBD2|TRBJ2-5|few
TGTGCCAGCAGCCATTCGACTAGCGGGAGAGGAGAGACCCAGTACTTC
CASSHSTSGRGETQYF
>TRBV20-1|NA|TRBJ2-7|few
TGCAGTGCTAGTCACGTCGAAGTTTCCTACGAGCAGTACTTC
CSASHVEVSYEQYF
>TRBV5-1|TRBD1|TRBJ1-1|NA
TGCGCCAGCAGCTTGGTCTTAGGACAGGCCATGTACACTGAAGCTTTCTTT
CASSLVLGQAMYTEAFF
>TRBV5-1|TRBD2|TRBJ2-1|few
TGCGCCAGCAGCTTGGCGGCTAGCGGGGGGAATGAGCAGTTCTTC
CASSLAASGGNEQFF
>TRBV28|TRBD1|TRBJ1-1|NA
TGTGCCAGCAGTGGGACAGGCCTTGAAGCTTTCTTT
CASSGTGLEAFF
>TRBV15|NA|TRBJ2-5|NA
TGTGCCACCAGCAGAGTCAAAAGAGAGACCCAGTACTTC
CATSRVKRETQYF
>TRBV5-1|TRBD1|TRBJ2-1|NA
TGCGCCAGCAGCCGGGACAGGGAAGGGAATGAGCAGTTCTTC
CASSRDREGNEQFF
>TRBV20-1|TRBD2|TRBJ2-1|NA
TGCAGTGCCCCGGGACTAGGCTTGAATGAGCAGTTCTTC
CSAPGLGLNEQFF
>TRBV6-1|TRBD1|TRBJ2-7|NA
TGTGCCAGCAGTGAATACAACGGGGGACAGGTGCCCTACGAGCAGTACTTC
CASSEYNGGQVPYEQYF
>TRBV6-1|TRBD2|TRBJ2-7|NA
TGTGCCAGCGCGCCTAGCGGTTACTACGAGCAGTACTTC
CASAPSGYYEQYF
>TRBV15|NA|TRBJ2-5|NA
TGTGCCACCAGCAGAGCGTGCGGGCCTCAAGAGACCCAGTACTTC
CATSRACGPQETQYF
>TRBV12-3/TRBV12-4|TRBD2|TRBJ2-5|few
TGTGCCAGCAGTCCCTTGGGACTAGCGGTCATAAAGGGAGAGACCCAGTACTTC
CASSPLGLAVIKGETQYF
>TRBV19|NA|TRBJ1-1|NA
TGTGCCAGTAGAAGCCACCAAGCTTTCTTT
CASRSHQAFF
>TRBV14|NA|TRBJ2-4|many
TGTGCCAGCAGCCAACCCAGGGACTTCAAAAACATTCAGTACTTC
CASSQPRDFKNIQYF
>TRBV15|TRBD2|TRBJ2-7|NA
TGTGCCACCAGCAGGGGTTGGGGGACTAGCGGGAGGTCCTACAATGAGCAGTACTTC
CATSRGWGTSGRSYNEQYF
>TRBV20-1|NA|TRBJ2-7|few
TGCAGTGCTAGATCGGGTCTCTACTACGAGCAGTACTTC
CSARSGLYYEQYF
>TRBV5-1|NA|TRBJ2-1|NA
TGCGCCAGCGGGCGGACGCACGGCAATGAGCAGTTCTTC
CASGRTHGNEQFF
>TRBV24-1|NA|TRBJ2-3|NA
TGTGCCACCGGCGGGACGAGGGGGGATACGCAGTATTTT
CATGGTRGDTQYF
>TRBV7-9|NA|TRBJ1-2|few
TGTGCCAGCAGCTTAGAGGCGTGGGGTACGAATGGCTACACCTTC
CASSLEAWGTNGYTF